The T cell receptor (beta chain) under discussion was sequenced for a study of cytomegalovirus exposure and HLA in healthy donors. Whole-study context: The study's early data release held 75 million to 95 million unique TCRs from HLA-typed donors.

Both 60 Vbeta primers and 13 Jbeta primers went into the PCR. The repertoire was sequenced with immunoSEQ multiplex PCR; TCRdb's copy has only in-frame clones and lacks some. The sample holds some 170,000 clones, almost 80% seen once. J was trimmed by 0 bases and V by 3 bases; bases with no gene match: 1. Germline CDR1 reads SGHTA; CDR2 reads FQGNSA. This CDR3 has 16 amino acids. These donors, healthy bone marrow donors, were studied. The V call is TRBV7-2, the J call TRBJ2-1; TRBD2 matches 11 bases. The material sequenced was PBMCs. The receptor's source is a woman in her forties or fifties in good health and CMV-seronegative. DNA for the CDR3: TGTGCCAGCAGCTTTAGCGGGGGGGCCTCCTACAATGAGCAGTTCTTC. Encoded protein: CASSFSGGASYNEQFF.